This T cell receptor (beta chain) was identified during a study of identical twins (dated by TCRdb to 2016 to 2017). Concerning the study at large: To test whether fetal clonotypes persist, this study deep-sequenced TCR alpha and beta repertoires from monozygotic twins, from unrelated adults of various ages, and from cord blood. To rule out contamination, the twin experiments were replicated at different times with different library preparation protocols. Overall results and qualifications from the work: Abundant cord blood beta clonotypes carried fewer insertions; young adult naive repertoires showed a weaker similar trend, while memory repertoires showed none. Because the same donors could not be followed over many years, conclusions were based on cross-sectional statistical analysis. Compared with coincidental sharing between unrelated individuals, out-of-frame TCR alpha sequences shared between twins had an excess of sequences with low generation probability. Excess twin sharing in beta out-of-frame sequences was weaker because fewer shared sequences lowered the signal-to-noise ratio. Zero-insertion analyses could be partly confounded by invariant T cells such as MAIT and iNKT, though diverse VJ usage argued against such confounding for most clonotypes. Recombination models systematically underestimated out-of-frame TCR alpha sharing in monozygotic twins but agreed with sharing between unrelated individuals.

Every donor in the study was a healthy Caucasian. The twin cohort consisted of three pairs of female monozygotic twins, all aged about 18 to 30 years. The RNA used for TCR libraries was isolated from peripheral blood mononuclear cells. Only a few counts were recorded for this clonotype. The antigen this receptor binds is unknown. No quality values exist for individual bases; no much larger clone is one base distant. Libraries were made using 5' RACE. Sequenced on an Illumina HiSeq 2000. A universal primer binding site was introduced by template switching, and a unique molecular identifier was present in the final cDNA, enabling accurate counting of TCR cDNA molecules. Specific primers in the conserved constant-segment region were used to synthesize first-strand cDNA for TCR alpha and beta chains. To control for contamination, each cDNA library was double barcoded with a SMART-Mk sample barcode plus Illumina barcodes. Two successive PCR steps introduced TruSeq adapter sequences along with Illumina sample barcodes. The Illumina HiSeq platform was used with custom primers to sequence TCR alpha and beta cDNA libraries. As for the original processing: Raw reads were processed with MiGEC to extract unique molecular identifiers, and MiXCR was used to determine CDR3 positions. For each individual, recombination models were inferred using an EM algorithm with the repgenHMM and IGoR tools. The tcR package in R was used for shared clonotype analysis, with sharing normalized by the product of cloneset sizes. Out-of-frame nonproductive sequences were analyzed to study raw recombination free of thymic and clonal selection effects. TCRdb redid the processing of the public reads, applying fastp at Q25 and MiXCR, and retained in-frame beta chains. A single entry per CDR3 protein holds the most common genes and DNA from its merged rows. These V and J calls derive from TCRdb rather than the authors' analysis. The sample records about 730,000 distinct CDR3 sequences, 21% of which are singletons. The ten biggest clones cover more than 4% of the sample.

Counted from cysteine to phenylalanine, this CDR3 has 16 amino acids. Just CDR3 DNA is preserved here, 48 bases in frame from base 1. The germline V gene yields MNHEY for CDR1 and SVGAGI for CDR2. V drops 4 bases and J drops 5 bases, leaving 19 bases in between. Another study also made use of these data, one on T cells expressing NK-cell markers. According to the second study: About 8 donors provided sorted CD3+CD56+NKG2C+, CD3+CD56+NKG2C- and CD3+CD56-NKG2C+ T-cell subsets, whose TCR beta-chain repertoires were profiled. Seven of the eight sequenced donors were HCMV-seropositive and one was HCMV-seronegative. To restrict sorting to alphabetaTCR-expressing T cells, an anti-gammadeltaTCR antibody was added in several experiments. In over five donors, the dominant CD3+CD56+NKG2C+ clonotypes were among the top 10 CD8+ clonotypes and accounted for about 1.0-7.5% of CD8+ T cells. Those dominant clonotypes were again the most abundant among CD3+CD56-NKG2C+ cells in a few donors, at about 25-60.1%. It remained unclear whether the expanded NKG2C-expressing T cell clones were specific for HCMV antigens. All eight donors whose samples were sequenced were randomly selected healthy volunteers, three of them men and five women. A commercial ELISA kit detecting HCMV-specific IgG in serum was used to determine HCMV serostatus. For five or six donors, unsorted PBMC were also used to sequence bulk peripheral blood T-cell repertoires. MIGEC handled demultiplexing of the reads and grouping by UMI, while MiTCR was used to assemble and quantify clonotypes. To exclude erroneous sequences, only TCR cDNA sequences supported by at least two reads were retained. The tcR package was used for downstream repertoire analysis, and clonotypes were matched across fractions by CDR3 nucleotide sequence plus V segment. Antigen specificity was annotated against VDJdb with VDJmatch, allowing one amino acid substitution in CDR3.

The sequence joins TRBV6-5 to TRBJ2-3; the D call is possibly TRBD1 or TRBD2, each sharing 5 bases. This sequence originates from a woman aged 18-30 years in good health. The specimen was PBMCs. This receptor carries the CDR3 CASSSLGDHFRDTQYF. The nucleotides are TGTGCCAGCAGTTCACTAGGGGACCACTTTCGAGATACGCAGTATTTT.